Listed here is a single TCR beta chain. What it recognizes is unknown. This sample was included in a study of identical twins. Study-level results: High-abundance cord blood beta clonotypes had fewer insertions; memory repertoires showed none. Diverse VJ usage suggested most zero-insertion clonotypes were not invariant T cells.

TCRdb re-called the 5' RACE reads through MiXCR, storing one row per CDR3 protein. Of 200,000 to 250,000 distinct CDR3 sequences in the sample, 6% to 8.5% were seen once. V lost 4 bases to trimming and J lost 0 bases; unmatched junction nucleotides: 8. The V gene's germline CDR1 is DFQATT and CDR2 SNEGSKA (reference sequence). This CDR3 has 18 residues. This same sample was also part of a study on yellow fever vaccine responses in identical twins.

Sequenced: CD8+ T cells sorted from blood. This rearrangement joins TRBV20-1 to TRBJ2-1, with 14 bases fitting TRBD2. This TCR was sampled from a woman aged 18-30 years in good health. The CDR3 reads CSAMGLAGDQSSYNEQFF. The CDR3 DNA is TGCAGTGCTATGGGACTAGCGGGAGACCAGAGCTCCTACAATGAGCAGTTCTTC.